These 11 T cell receptor beta chains originate from one sample sequenced in a study of T cells after yellow fever vaccination. TCRdb itself ran the 5' RACE reads through MiXCR, one entry per CDR3 protein. This table has about 240,000 distinct CDR3 sequences, 6.9% appearing once. The sequenced sample was CD4+ T cells sorted from PBMCs, obtained 15 days after the yellow fever booster vaccination. Receptor source: a man younger than 40 who received the YFV17D yellow fever vaccine.

This CDR3 is CSVVRDMNTEAFF. CDR3 sequence (DNA): TGCAGCGTCGTACGGGACATGAACACTGAAGCTTTCTTT. The V gene is TRBV29-1, the J gene TRBJ1-1; possibly TRBD1 for D (6 bases). The CDR3 is 13 residues long. Looked up from germline, CDR1 is SQVTM and CDR2 is ANQGSEA. V lost 6 bases, J lost 0 bases, and 11 bases lay in between. The full variable domain, in which reference TRBV29-1 and TRBJ1-1 provide the parts outside the CDR3, is SAVISQKPSRDICQRGTSLTIQCQVDSQVTMMFWYRQQPGQSLTLIATANQGSEATYESGFVIDKFPISRPNLTFSTLTVSNMSPEDSSIYLCSVVRDMNTEAFFGQGTRLTVV.

The chain couples TRBV30 to TRBJ1-1, with a possible D match to TRBD1 (6 bases). CDR1 and CDR2 from the germline V gene are GTSNPN and SVGIG (reference sequence). The CDR3 runs to 13 residues. V lost 4 bases and J 8 bases, leaving 17 bases between the germline ends. The CDR3 here is CAWTWGRGGEAFF. The CDR3, as DNA: TGTGCCTGGACCTGGGGGCGTGGGGGGGAAGCTTTCTTT. The entire variable domain, with the rest obtained from reference TRBV30 and TRBJ1-1, is as follows: SQTIHQWPATLVQPVGSPLSLECTVEGTSNPNLYWYRQAAGRGLQLLFYSVGIGQISSEVPQNLSASRPQDRQFILSSKKLLLSDSGFYLCAWTWGRGGEAFFGQGTRLTVV.

This chain joins TRBV7-2 and TRBJ2-5; 7 bases fit TRBD2. The CDR3 has 14 residues. V lost 5 bases to trimming and J lost 4 bases; unmatched junction nucleotides: 7. Germline CDR1 is SGHTA and CDR2 is FQGNSA. The CDR3 here is CASSPLAVPETQYF. CDR3 DNA: TGTGCCAGCAGCCCCCTAGCGGTGCCAGAGACCCAGTACTTC.

The chain combines TRBV28 with TRBJ2-7; D tentatively reads TRBD1 or TRBD2 (5 bases each). Germline values: CDR1 MDHEN, CDR2 SYDVKM. V was clipped by 0 bases and J by 6 bases, with 6 bases between them. The CDR3 totals 12 residues. CDR3 amino acids: CASSLWGVEQYF. The DNA for the CDR3 is TGTGCCAGCAGTTTATGGGGGGTCGAGCAGTACTTC.

The rearrangement links TRBV7-9 to TRBJ2-5; D not certain. Germline lookup yields CDR1 SEHNR and CDR2 FQNEAQ (reference sequence). Trimming took 5 bases from V and 5 from J, leaving 12 bases between them. The CDR3 is 13 residues long. The CDR3 here is CASSKVPVETQYF. The CDR3 DNA reads TGTGCCAGCAGCAAAGTCCCCGTGGAGACCCAGTACTTC. Full variable domain (remainder filled in from reference TRBV7-9 and TRBJ2-5): DTGVSQNPRHKITKRGQNVTFRCDPISEHNRLYWYRQTLGQGPEFLTYFQNEAQLEKSRLLSDRFSAERPKGSFSTLEIQRTEQGDSAMYLCASSKVPVETQYFGPGTRLLVL.

This clonotype was seen many times. The V and J genes are TRBV12-3 or TRBV12-4 and TRBJ1-1; D is undetermined. The V gene lost 3 bases and the J gene lost 0 bases, with 8 bases spanning the gap. There are 14 residues in the CDR3. The CDR3 protein is CASSFGTLNTEAFF. DNA of the CDR3: TGTGCCAGCAGTTTCGGCACTCTGAACACTGAAGCTTTCTTT.

This clonotype was observed a handful of times. The V and J genes are TRBV7-2 and TRBJ2-7, with D uncertain. The CDR3 is 13 residues long. Trimming cost V 3 bases and J 7 bases, with 13 bases left between them. Germline CDR1 SGHTA, CDR2 FQGNSA. CDR3 DNA: TGTGCCAGCAGCTTGTCCCCATCCGTAGAGCAGTACTTC. Its protein is CASSLSPSVEQYF. The variable domain in full, with the rest retrieved from reference TRBV7-2 and TRBJ2-7, is GAGVSQSPSNKVTEKGKDVELRCDPISGHTALYWYRQSLGQGLEFLIYFQGNSAPDKSGLPSDRFSAERTGGSVSTLTIQRTQQEDSAVYLCASSLSPSVEQYFGPGTRLTVT.

This chain joins TRBV10-3 and TRBJ2-3; the match to TRBD1 covers 9 bases. This CDR3 contains 14 residues. Per the germline V gene, CDR1 is ENHRY and CDR2 is SYGVKD. The V gene end was trimmed by 8 bases and the J gene end by 4 bases; junction bases not matched to a gene: 7. The CDR3 is CAIGGTGKADTQYF. The CDR3 DNA is TGTGCCATCGGGGGGACAGGGAAGGCAGATACGCAGTATTTT.

This clonotype occurred many times. One junction end disagrees with the germline gene, perhaps due to a read error. The chain uses TRBV20-1 and TRBJ2-7; 10 positions agree with TRBD1. The germline V gene has CDR1 DFQATT and CDR2 SNEGSKA (reference sequence). The CDR3 has 14 residues. The CDR3 region has the DNA TGCAGTGCTAGAGTGACAGGGGGCTCCGACGAGCAGTACTTC. Its translation is CSARVTGGSDEQYF.

The rearrangement uses TRBV2 and TRBJ2-7; D gene uncertain. The V and J ends lost 7 bases and 5 bases respectively, with 15 bases between them. This CDR3 spans 13 amino acids. Germline V gene lookup returns CDR1 SNHLY and CDR2 FYNNEI. The CDR3 spells CASNSAEGHEQYF. Here the CDR3 DNA reads TGTGCCAGCAATTCCGCAGAAGGACACGAGCAGTACTTC.

This clonotype was counted many times. The chain has TRBV12-3 or TRBV12-4 and TRBJ2-5; no clear D gene. This CDR3 is built from 14 residues. The ends were cut back, 1 base at V and 9 bases at J, with 15 bases in the middle. Here the CDR3 reads CASSLDLATSAQYF. CDR3 coding DNA: TGTGCCAGCAGTTTAGACTTAGCTACGTCGGCCCAGTACTTC.